This TCR beta chain was sequenced during a study of molecular identifiers for immune sequencing clone quantification. The table lists this clonotype with many counts. Each CDR3 protein is one row after TCRdb ran MiXCR on the PCR reads. The table has roughly 90,000 distinct CDR3 sequences, nearly 25% seen once. Between the trimmed V and J ends, which lost 4 bases and 2 bases, there was a span of 15 bases. Germline CDR1 LNHDA, CDR2 SQIVND (reference sequence). The CDR3 is made up of 15 amino acids. This clonotype was sampled from a human donor in good health. Some libraries in this study had Jurkat cell RNA spiked in. The specimen was naive CD8+ T cells from blood, with Jurkat cell RNA spiked in. Subset given: FACS-sorted CD8+CD4-CCR7+CD45RA+ naive T cells. The chain is built from TRBV19 and TRBJ2-7, with D possibly matching TRBD1 (6 bases). CDR3 sequence: CASSSAVGQPYEQYF. Here the CDR3 DNA reads TGTGCCAGTAGTAGCGCCGTGGGACAACCCTACGAGCAGTACTTC.